This is a list of T cell receptor beta chains from one sample in a study of T-cell memory formation after mild COVID-19. Via MiXCR, TCRdb re-called the 5' RACE reads, giving one row per CDR3 protein. Of 200,000 to 250,000 distinct CDR3 sequences detected, 9.5% appear once; the ten largest clones hold 3% to 4%. The specimen was PBMCs or a T cell subset sorted from them (not recorded which). The receptors were sampled from a man aged 18 to 30 who had mild COVID-19 (a few samples of this study predate the infection). Cell type and time point are not known. The CDR3 runs from the conserved cysteine through the conserved F or W. Fields, in order: CDR3 DNA, CDR3 protein, V gene, clone size, J gene, D gene. The D gene is left open where the match is weak. Clone size is stated in some rows and not others, as once, few, many or a class when expanded.

cdr3_nt: TGTGCCACCAGCAGGACAGGGGATAGCAATCAGCCCCAGCATTTT; cdr3_aa: CATSRTGDSNQPQHF; v_call: TRBV15; clone_size: .; j_call: TRBJ1-5; d_call: TRBD1
cdr3_nt: TGTGCCAGCAGCGCCGGGACAGCTTTCAATCAGCCCCAGCATTTT; cdr3_aa: CASSAGTAFNQPQHF; v_call: TRBV7-2; clone_size: .; j_call: TRBJ1-5; d_call: TRBD1
cdr3_nt: TGTGCCAGCACCCTCGGGGGGGCTAGCAATCAGCCCCAGCATTTT; cdr3_aa: CASTLGGASNQPQHF; v_call: TRBV12-3/TRBV12-4; clone_size: .; j_call: TRBJ1-5; d_call: .
cdr3_nt: TGTGCCAGCAGCTTAGCTGCCGAGCAGTACTTC; cdr3_aa: CASSLAAEQYF; v_call: TRBV13; clone_size: .; j_call: TRBJ2-7; d_call: .
cdr3_nt: TGTGCCAGTAGTAGGAAAGCGGGGGGCCACACCTACAATGAGCAGTTCTTC; cdr3_aa: CASSRKAGGHTYNEQFF; v_call: TRBV19; clone_size: few; j_call: TRBJ2-1; d_call: TRBD2
cdr3_nt: TGTGCCAGCACTAAACTGGATACGCAGTATTTT; cdr3_aa: CASTKLDTQYF; v_call: TRBV6-6; clone_size: many; j_call: TRBJ2-3; d_call: .
cdr3_nt: TGCAGCGCCGCACAGGGGTTCTACACTGAAGCTTTCTTT; cdr3_aa: CSAAQGFYTEAFF; v_call: TRBV29-1; clone_size: few; j_call: TRBJ1-1; d_call: TRBD1
cdr3_nt: TGCGCCAGCAGCCAAGGACAGGGGAAGTGGAAGATGGATGAGCAGTTCTTC; cdr3_aa: CASSQGQGKWKMDEQFF; v_call: TRBV4-3; clone_size: many; j_call: TRBJ2-1; d_call: TRBD1
cdr3_nt: TGTGCCAGCAGCTTACCACTAGCGAACACCGGGGAGCTGTTTTTT; cdr3_aa: CASSLPLANTGELFF; v_call: TRBV11-2; clone_size: few; j_call: TRBJ2-2; d_call: .
cdr3_nt: TGTGCCAGCACCGGACAGGGCGGGTCACCCCTCCACTTT; cdr3_aa: CASTGQGGSPLHF; v_call: TRBV28; clone_size: .; j_call: TRBJ1-6; d_call: TRBD1
cdr3_nt: TGTGCCAGCAGTCCGGACAGGGGACGCGATACGCAGTATTTT; cdr3_aa: CASSPDRGRDTQYF; v_call: TRBV2; clone_size: few; j_call: TRBJ2-3; d_call: TRBD1
cdr3_nt: TGCAGTGCCCCAGGCGGGGAGGATGGAGAAAAACTGTTTTTT; cdr3_aa: CSAPGGEDGEKLFF; v_call: TRBV20-1; clone_size: .; j_call: TRBJ1-4; d_call: .
cdr3_nt: TGTGCCTCCGAGGGACAGACTAACTATGGCTACACCTTC; cdr3_aa: CASEGQTNYGYTF; v_call: TRBV10-3; clone_size: many; j_call: TRBJ1-2; d_call: TRBD1
cdr3_nt: TGTGCCACCAGCAGAGATTTAGCGGCCTCCTACGAGCAGTACTTC; cdr3_aa: CATSRDLAASYEQYF; v_call: TRBV15; clone_size: few; j_call: TRBJ2-7; d_call: .
cdr3_nt: TGCGCCAGCAGCTGGGATTACGAAGCGGGGGGGCCAAAGGACGAGCAGTACTTC; cdr3_aa: CASSWDYEAGGPKDEQYF; v_call: TRBV4-3; clone_size: few; j_call: TRBJ2-7; d_call: TRBD2
cdr3_nt: TGTGCCAGCAGCTCATCAGGGAACTGGGAAAAACTGTTTTTT; cdr3_aa: CASSSSGNWEKLFF; v_call: TRBV7-2; clone_size: few; j_call: TRBJ1-4; d_call: .
cdr3_nt: TGTGCCAGCAGCCGGGACAGGGGCCGACAGCCCCAGCATTTT; cdr3_aa: CASSRDRGRQPQHF; v_call: TRBV12-3/TRBV12-4; clone_size: few; j_call: TRBJ1-5; d_call: TRBD1
cdr3_nt: TGTGCCAGCAGCTTAGACCACGAGCCAACCGCCGACTTTAGACAAGAGACCCAGTACTTC; cdr3_aa: CASSLDHEPTADFRQETQYF; v_call: TRBV7-2; clone_size: .; j_call: TRBJ2-5; d_call: .
cdr3_nt: TGCGCCAGCAGCAATGTCCAGGGAATCCAGGAGACCCAGTACTTC; cdr3_aa: CASSNVQGIQETQYF; v_call: TRBV5-1; clone_size: .; j_call: TRBJ2-5; d_call: .
cdr3_nt: TGCGCCAGCAGCCAAGTAGGGACTAGCGGGGGGACCCCACTCTACACAGATACGCAGTATTTT; cdr3_aa: CASSQVGTSGGTPLYTDTQYF; v_call: TRBV4-1; clone_size: many; j_call: TRBJ2-3; d_call: TRBD2
cdr3_nt: TGCGCCAGCAGCCGGGGGGCCGCAACTAATGAAAAACTGTTTTTT; cdr3_aa: CASSRGAATNEKLFF; v_call: TRBV5-1; clone_size: few; j_call: TRBJ1-4; d_call: .
cdr3_nt: TGCGCCAGCAGCTTGACCCACCCGACAGGCCTCTATGGCTACACCTTC; cdr3_aa: CASSLTHPTGLYGYTF; v_call: TRBV5-1; clone_size: .; j_call: TRBJ1-2; d_call: .
cdr3_nt: TGCGCCAGCAGCTTGTATGGGAGTGAGAGCTATGGCTACACCTTC; cdr3_aa: CASSLYGSESYGYTF; v_call: TRBV5-1; clone_size: .; j_call: TRBJ1-2; d_call: .